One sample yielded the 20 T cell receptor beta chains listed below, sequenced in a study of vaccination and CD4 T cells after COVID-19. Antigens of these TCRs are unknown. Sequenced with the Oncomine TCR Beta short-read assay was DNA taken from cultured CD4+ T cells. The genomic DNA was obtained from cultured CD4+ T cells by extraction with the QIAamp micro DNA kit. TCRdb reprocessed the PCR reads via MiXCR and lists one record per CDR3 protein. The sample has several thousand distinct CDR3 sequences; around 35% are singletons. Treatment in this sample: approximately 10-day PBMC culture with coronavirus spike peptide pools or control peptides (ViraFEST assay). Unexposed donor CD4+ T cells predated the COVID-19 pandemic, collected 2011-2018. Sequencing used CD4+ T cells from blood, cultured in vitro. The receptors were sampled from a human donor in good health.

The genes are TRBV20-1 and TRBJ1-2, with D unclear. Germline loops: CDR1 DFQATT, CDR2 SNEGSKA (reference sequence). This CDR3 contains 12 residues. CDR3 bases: TGCAGCACTCTCTTAGGTAGCTATGGCTACACCTTC. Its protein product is CSTLLGSYGYTF.

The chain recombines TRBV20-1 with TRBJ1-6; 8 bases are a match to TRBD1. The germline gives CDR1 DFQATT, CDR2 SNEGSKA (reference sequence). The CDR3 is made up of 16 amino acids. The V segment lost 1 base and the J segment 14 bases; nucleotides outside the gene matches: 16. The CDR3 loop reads CSARAGTGGGHLSLHF. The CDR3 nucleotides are TGCAGTGCTAGAGCCGGAACAGGGGGTGGGCATCTATCCCTCCACTTT.

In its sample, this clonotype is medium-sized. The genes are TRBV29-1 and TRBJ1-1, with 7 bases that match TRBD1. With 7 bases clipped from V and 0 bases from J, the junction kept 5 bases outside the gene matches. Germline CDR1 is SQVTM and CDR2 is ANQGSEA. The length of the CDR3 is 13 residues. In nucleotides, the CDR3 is TGCAGCGCTCTGACAGGGATGAACACTGAAGCTTTCTTT. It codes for CSALTGMNTEAFF.

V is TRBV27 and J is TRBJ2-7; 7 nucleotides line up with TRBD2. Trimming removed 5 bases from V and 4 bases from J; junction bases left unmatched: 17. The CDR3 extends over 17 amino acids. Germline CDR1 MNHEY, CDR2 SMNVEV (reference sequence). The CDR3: CASSRRPPGGPNYEQYF. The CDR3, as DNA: TGTGCCAGCAGTCGCCGACCACCGGGAGGACCCAATTACGAGCAGTACTTC.

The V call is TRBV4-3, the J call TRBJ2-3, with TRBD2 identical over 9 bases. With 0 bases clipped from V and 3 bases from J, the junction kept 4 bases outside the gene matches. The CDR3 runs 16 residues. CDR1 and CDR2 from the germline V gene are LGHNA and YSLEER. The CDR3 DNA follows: TGCGCCAGCAGCCAAGATTTAGCGGGAGCGACAGATACGCAGTATTTT. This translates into CASSQDLAGATDTQYF.

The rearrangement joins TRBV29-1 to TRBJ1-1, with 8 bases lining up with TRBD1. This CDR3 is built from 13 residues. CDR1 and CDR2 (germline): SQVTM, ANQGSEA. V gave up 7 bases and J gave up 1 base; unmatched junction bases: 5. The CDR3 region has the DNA TGCAGCGCTAAGGACAGGGAGAACACTGAAGCTTTCTTT. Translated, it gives CSAKDRENTEAFF. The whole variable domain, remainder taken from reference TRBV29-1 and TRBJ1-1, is SAVISQKPSRDICQRGTSLTIQCQVDSQVTMMFWYRQQPGQSLTLIATANQGSEATYESGFVIDKFPISRPNLTFSTLTVSNMSPEDSSIYLCSAKDRENTEAFFGQGTRLTVV.

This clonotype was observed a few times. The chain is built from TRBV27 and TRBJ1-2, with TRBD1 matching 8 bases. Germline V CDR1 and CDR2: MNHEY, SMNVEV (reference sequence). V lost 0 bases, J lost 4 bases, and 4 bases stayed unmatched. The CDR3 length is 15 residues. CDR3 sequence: CASSLSSGGPYGYTF. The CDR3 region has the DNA TGTGCCAGCAGTTTATCGTCAGGGGGCCCCTATGGCTACACCTTC.

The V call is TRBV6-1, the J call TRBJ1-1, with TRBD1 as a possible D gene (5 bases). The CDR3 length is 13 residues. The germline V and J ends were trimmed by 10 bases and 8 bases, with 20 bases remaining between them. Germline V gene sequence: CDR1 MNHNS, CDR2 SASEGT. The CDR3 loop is CATHTGTAGEAFF. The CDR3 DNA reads TGTGCCACCCACACCGGGACGGCAGGGGAAGCTTTCTTT.

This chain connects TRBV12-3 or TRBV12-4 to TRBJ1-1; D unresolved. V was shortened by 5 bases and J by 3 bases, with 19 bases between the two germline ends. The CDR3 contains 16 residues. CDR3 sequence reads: CASSPNAGGGYTEAFF. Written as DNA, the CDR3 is TGTGCCAGCAGTCCGAACGCGGGAGGCGGGTACACTGAAGCTTTCTTT.

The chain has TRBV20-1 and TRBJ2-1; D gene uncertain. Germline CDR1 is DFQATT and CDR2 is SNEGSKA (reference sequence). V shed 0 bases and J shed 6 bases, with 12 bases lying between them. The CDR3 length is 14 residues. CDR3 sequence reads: CSARDLRKGNEQFF. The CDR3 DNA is TGCAGTGCTAGAGATCTGCGGAAGGGCAATGAGCAGTTCTTC.

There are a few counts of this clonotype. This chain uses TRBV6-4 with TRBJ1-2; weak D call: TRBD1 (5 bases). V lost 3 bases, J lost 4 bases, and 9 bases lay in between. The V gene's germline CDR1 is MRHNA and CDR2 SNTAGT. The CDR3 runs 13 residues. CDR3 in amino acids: CASSDGAGYGYTF. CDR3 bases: TGTGCCAGCAGTGATGGGGCAGGCTATGGCTACACCTTC.

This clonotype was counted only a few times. In DNA form, the CDR3 reads TGTGCCAGCAGGGCTAGCAGCACAGATACGCAGTATTTT. This sequence encodes CASRASSTDTQYF. The V call is TRBV6-1, the J call TRBJ2-3; tentatively, D is TRBD2 (5 bases). CDR1 is MNHNS and CDR2 is SASEGT in the germline V gene. Deletions cut 6 bases from V and 0 bases from J, with 7 bases between. CDR3 size: 13 residues.

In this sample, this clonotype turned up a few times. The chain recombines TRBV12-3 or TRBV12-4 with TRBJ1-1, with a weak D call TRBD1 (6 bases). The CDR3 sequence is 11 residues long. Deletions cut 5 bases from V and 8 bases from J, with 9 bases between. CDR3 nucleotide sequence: TGTGCCAGCAGTCTAACAGGGGAAGCTTTCTTT. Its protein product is CASSLTGEAFF.

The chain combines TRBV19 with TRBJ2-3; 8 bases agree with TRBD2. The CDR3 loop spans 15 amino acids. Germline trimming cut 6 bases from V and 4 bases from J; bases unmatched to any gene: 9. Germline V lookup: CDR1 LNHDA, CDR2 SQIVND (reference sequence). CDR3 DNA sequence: TGTGCCAGTAGGAGGATGGGACTAGTCCCAGATACGCAGTATTTT. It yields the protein CASRRMGLVPDTQYF.

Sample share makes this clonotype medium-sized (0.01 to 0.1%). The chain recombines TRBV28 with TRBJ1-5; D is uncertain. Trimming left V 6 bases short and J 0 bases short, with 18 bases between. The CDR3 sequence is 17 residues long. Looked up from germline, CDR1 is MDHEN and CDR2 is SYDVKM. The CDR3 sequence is CASSRRKGPYSNQPQHF. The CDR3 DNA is TGTGCCAGCAGCCGCAGGAAGGGCCCTTATAGCAATCAGCCCCAGCATTTT.

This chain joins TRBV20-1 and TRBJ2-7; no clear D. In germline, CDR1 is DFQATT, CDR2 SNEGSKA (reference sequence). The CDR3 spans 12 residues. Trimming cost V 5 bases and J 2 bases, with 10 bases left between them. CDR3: CSAWRPPYEQYF. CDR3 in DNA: TGCAGTGCTTGGCGGCCCCCCTACGAGCAGTACTTC.

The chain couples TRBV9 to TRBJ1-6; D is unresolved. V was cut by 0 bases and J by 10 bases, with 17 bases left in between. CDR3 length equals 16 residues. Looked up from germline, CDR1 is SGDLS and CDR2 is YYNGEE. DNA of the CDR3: TGTGCCAGCAGCGTAGCCGAGGGAAATATAGGGTCACCCCTCCACTTT. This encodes CASSVAEGNIGSPLHF.

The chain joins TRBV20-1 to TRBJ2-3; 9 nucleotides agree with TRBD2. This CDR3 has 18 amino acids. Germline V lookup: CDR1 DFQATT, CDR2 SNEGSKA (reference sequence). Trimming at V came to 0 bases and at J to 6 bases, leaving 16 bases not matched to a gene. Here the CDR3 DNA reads TGCAGTGCTAGAGATTTGGGTTTTGGAGCGGGGGGAGACGATACGCAGTATTTT. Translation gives CSARDLGFGAGGDDTQYF.

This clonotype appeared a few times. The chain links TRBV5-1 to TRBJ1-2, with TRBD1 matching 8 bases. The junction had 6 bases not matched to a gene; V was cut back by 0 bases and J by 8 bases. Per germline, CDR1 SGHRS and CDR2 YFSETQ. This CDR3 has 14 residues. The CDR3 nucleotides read TGCGCCAGCAGCTTGGAGACAGGGGTTAAAGGCTACACCTTC. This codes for CASSLETGVKGYTF. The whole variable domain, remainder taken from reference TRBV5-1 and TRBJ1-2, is KAGVTQTPRYLIKTRGQQVTLSCSPISGHRSVSWYQQTPGQGLQFLFEYFSETQRNKGNFPGRFSGRQFSNSRSEMNVSTLELGDSALYLCASSLETGVKGYTFGSGTRLTVV.

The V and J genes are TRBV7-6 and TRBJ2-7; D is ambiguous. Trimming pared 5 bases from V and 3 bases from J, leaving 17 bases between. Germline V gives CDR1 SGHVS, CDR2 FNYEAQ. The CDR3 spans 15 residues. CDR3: CASSRDPATLYEQYF. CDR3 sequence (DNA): TGTGCCAGCAGCAGAGACCCCGCGACTCTCTACGAGCAGTACTTC. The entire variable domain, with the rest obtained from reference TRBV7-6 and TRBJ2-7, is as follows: GAGVSQSPRYKVTKRGQDVALRCDPISGHVSLYWYRQALGQGPEFLTYFNYEAQQDKSGLPNDRFSAERPEGSISTLTIQRTEQRDSAMYRCASSRDPATLYEQYFGPGTRLTVT.